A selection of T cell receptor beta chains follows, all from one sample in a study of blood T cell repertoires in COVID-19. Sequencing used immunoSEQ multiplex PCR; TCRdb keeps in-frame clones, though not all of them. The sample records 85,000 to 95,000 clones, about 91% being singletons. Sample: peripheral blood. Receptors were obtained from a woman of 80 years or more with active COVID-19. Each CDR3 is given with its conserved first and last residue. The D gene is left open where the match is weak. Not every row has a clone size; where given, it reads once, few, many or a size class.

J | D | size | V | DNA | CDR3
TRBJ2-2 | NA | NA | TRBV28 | TGTGCCAGCAGTTCCCTACGGGCCGGGGAGCTGTTTTTT | CASSSLRAGELFF
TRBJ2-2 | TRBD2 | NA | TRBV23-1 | TGCGCCAGCAGTCAACCAACGGCCAGGGCGGGGGGCACCGGGGAGCTGTTTTTT | CASSQPTARAGGTGELFF
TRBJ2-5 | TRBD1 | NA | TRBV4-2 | TGTGCCAGCAGCCAAGAATACAGGGGACAAGAGACCCAGTACTTC | CASSQEYRGQETQYF
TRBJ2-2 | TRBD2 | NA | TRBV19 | TGTGCCAGTAGTACCTCTAGCGGGAGAATCGGGGAGCTGTTTTTT | CASSTSSGRIGELFF
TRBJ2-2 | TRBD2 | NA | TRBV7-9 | TGTGCCAGCAGCCTCGGGACTAGCGGGAGCCAGAACACCGGGGAGCTGTTTTTT | CASSLGTSGSQNTGELFF
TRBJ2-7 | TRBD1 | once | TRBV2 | TGTGCCAGCAGTGATCGGGACAGGGTCTCCTACGAGCAGTACTTC | CASSDRDRVSYEQYF
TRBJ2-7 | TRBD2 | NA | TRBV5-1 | TGCGCCAGCAGCGGGACTAGCGGGGTTTACGAGCAGTACTTC | CASSGTSGVYEQYF
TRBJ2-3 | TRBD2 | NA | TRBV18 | TGTGCCAGCTCACCGGGACTAGCGGGACCCACAGATACGCAGTATTTT | CASSPGLAGPTDTQYF
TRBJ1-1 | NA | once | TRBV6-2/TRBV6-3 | TGTGCCAGCAGTCAGTACGTAGGCCCGGGCACTGAAGCTTTCTTT | CASSQYVGPGTEAFF
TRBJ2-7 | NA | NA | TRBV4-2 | TGTGCCAGCAGCCAAGATTGGGGGGTTTGGACAGGAGACTACGAGCAGTACTTC | CASSQDWGVWTGDYEQYF
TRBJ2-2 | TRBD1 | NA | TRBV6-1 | TGTGCCAGCAGCACCGGACAGGTTCCCACCGGGGAGCTGTTTTTT | CASSTGQVPTGELFF
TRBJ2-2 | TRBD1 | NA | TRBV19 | TGTGCCAGTACTCCCCGGGACAGGGGGAACACCGGGGAGCTGTTTTTT | CASTPRDRGNTGELFF
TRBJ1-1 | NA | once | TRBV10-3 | TGTGCCATCAGTGATAGGTGGGCTGGTGGCACTGAAGCTTTCTTT | CAISDRWAGGTEAFF
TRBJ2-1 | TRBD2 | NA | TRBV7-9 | TGTGCCAGCAATCTCCAAGGGACTAATCCTGGGGATGAGCAGTTCTTC | CASNLQGTNPGDEQFF
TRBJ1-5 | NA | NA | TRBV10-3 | TGTGCCTCCCGCCGCACAGGGTTTAGCAATCAGCCCCAGCATTTT | CASRRTGFSNQPQHF
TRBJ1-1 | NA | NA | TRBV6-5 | TGTGCCAGCAGTTCGACAGAGAACACTGAAGCTTTCTTT | CASSSTENTEAFF
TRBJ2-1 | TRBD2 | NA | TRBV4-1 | TGCGCCAGCAGCCAAGCCGGGGCGGGACTAGCGGGAGCCCATGAGCAGTTCTTC | CASSQAGAGLAGAHEQFF
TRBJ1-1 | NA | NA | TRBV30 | TGTGCCTGGAAACCAAGACTACTGAATACCGAGTCGGCTTTCTTT | CAWKPRLLNTESAFF
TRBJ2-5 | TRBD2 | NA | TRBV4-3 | TGCGCCAGCAGCCAAGATGGCCTAGCGGCCCTACAAGAGACCCAGTACTTC | CASSQDGLAALQETQYF
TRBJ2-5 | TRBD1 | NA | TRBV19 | TGTGCCAGTAGTATAGAAGACAGGGGCGAGACCCAGTACTTC | CASSIEDRGETQYF
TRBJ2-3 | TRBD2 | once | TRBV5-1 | TGCGCCAGCACCCGAGGTGGCAGGGCGGGAGCAGATACGCAGTATTTT | CASTRGGRAGADTQYF
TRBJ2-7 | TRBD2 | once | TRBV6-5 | TGTGCCAGCATTTCCTCTAGCGGGAGACTTTGCGAGCAGTACTTC | CASISSSGRLCEQYF
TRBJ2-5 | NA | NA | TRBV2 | TGTGCCAGCAACCGTGAGGGAATTGGAATCGAGACCCAGTACTTC | CASNREGIGIETQYF
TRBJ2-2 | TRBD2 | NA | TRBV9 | TGTGCCAGCAGCGTCAGTAGCGGGCCGAACACCGGGGAGCTGTTTTTT | CASSVSSGPNTGELFF
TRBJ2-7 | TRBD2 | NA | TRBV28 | TGTGCCAGCAGTCCCCGACTAGCGGGGTTAAGCTCCTACGAGCAGTACTTC | CASSPRLAGLSSYEQYF
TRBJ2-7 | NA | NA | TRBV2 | TGTGCCAGCAGTGACGGCGGGAACTGGGACTACGAGCAGTACTTC | CASSDGGNWDYEQYF
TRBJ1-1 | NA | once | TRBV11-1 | TGTGCCAGCAGCTTCCAAGGGACATATGAAGCTTTCTTT | CASSFQGTYEAFF